What follows are 8 T cell receptor gamma chains derived from one specimen sequenced in a study of γδ T cells in repeated Plasmodium falciparum infection. Bulk repertoires came from Vgamma9/Vdelta2+ or Vdelta2-negative gammadelta T cells flow-sorted from PBMC. TCRdb re-called clones from the multiplex PCR reads via CATT. The table has over 25,000 gamma-chain clones, around 3% seen once. Material: gamma-delta T cells from blood. Source of these receptors: a pool of human donors (malaria-infected and uninfected, not separated).

The table lists this clone with many counts. This DNA's translation differs at residue 7 from TCRdb's protein, which comes from a much larger clone; a read error is likely, and the protein shown is translated from the DNA. This chain joins TRGV2 and TRGJ1 or TRGJ2. No J gene is reported in TCRdb; it was inferred here by comparing the DNA with germline. CDR3 size: 15 residues. Germline V gene sequence: CDR1 EGSNGY, CDR2 YDSYNSKV. The V segment lost 0 bases and the J segment 2 bases; nucleotides outside the gene matches: 7. CDR3 coding DNA: TGTGCCACCTGGGACGGGTCGCGCCATTATTATAAGAAACTCTTT. This sequence encodes CATWDGSRHYYKKLF.

This clone came up a few times. A much larger clone lies a single base off, so this may be a read error. No J gene was assigned, while the V gene was called as TRGV5. Per germline, CDR1 VINAFY and CDR2 YDVSNSKD. This CDR3 spans 14 amino acids. This chain's CDR3 is CATWDRPICYKKLF. CDR3 in DNA: TGTGCCACCTGGGACAGGCCAATTTGTTATAAAAAACTCTTT.

A note on this clone: The protein TCRdb lists belongs to a much larger clone and differs from this DNA's translation at residue 2, which points to a read error; the protein shown is made from the DNA. The CDR3 nucleotides are TGTACCTTGGGTATTTATTATAAGAAACTCTTT. Translated, it gives CTLGIYYKKLF. This chain uses TRGV9 with TRGJ1 or TRGJ2. The J gene was missing in TCRdb and was found by matching the end of the DNA to germline. The germline V gene has CDR1 GITISATS and CDR2 ISYDGTV (reference sequence). There are 11 residues in the CDR3.

In its sample, this clone was seen a few times. The TCRdb protein comes from a much larger clone and disagrees with this DNA's translation at residue 9, likely due to a read error; the protein given here is derived from the DNA. The genes are TRGV9 and TRGJ1 or TRGJ2. TCRdb leaves out the J gene; it was filled in here by matching the DNA to germline. Germline lookup yields CDR1 GITISATS and CDR2 ISYDGTV (reference sequence). The CDR3 length is 13 residues. For the CDR3, the DNA is TGTGCCTTGTGGGAGCGCTTTTATTGTAAGAAACTCTTT. Protein sequence: CALWERFYCKKLF.

This clone was counted at least ten times. The protein in TCRdb stems from a much larger clone and differs at residue 6 from this DNA's translation, likely a read error; here the protein is translated from the DNA. The chain combines TRGV9 with TRGJ1 or TRGJ2. TCRdb lists no J gene, so it was determined here by aligning the DNA to germline. Germline CDR1 and CDR2: GITISATS and ISYDGTV (reference sequence). J gave up 1 base and V 2 bases, and 8 bases lay outside the gene matches. The CDR3 loop spans 15 amino acids. The CDR3 loop reads CALWEAQKNYYKKLF. The DNA of the CDR3 is TGTGCCTTGTGGGAGGCGCAGAAAAATTATTATAAGAAACTCTTT.

This clone came up many times. TCRdb pairs this DNA with a much larger clone's protein that differs at residue 6, likely a read error; the protein shown was translated from the DNA. Other DNA variants within this sample encode the same CDR3. The chain is built from TRGV9 and TRGJ1 or TRGJ2. Since TCRdb gives no J gene, matching the DNA to germline was used here to assign it. The CDR3 has 13 amino acids. The V and J ends lost 2 bases and 7 bases, in that order; junction bases with no gene match: 8. Looked up from germline, CDR1 is GITISATS and CDR2 is ISYDGTV (reference sequence). In nucleotides, the CDR3 is TGTGCCTTGTGGGAGGCGCCATTGTATAAGAAACTCTTT. Its translation is CALWEAPLYKKLF.

In regard to this clone: A far more abundant clone sits one base away, making this likely a read error. The sample holds other DNA sequences that translate to the same CDR3. The chain links TRGV5 to TRGJ1 or TRGJ2. Germline matching of the DNA provided the J gene here, since TCRdb leaves it blank. The V gene's germline CDR1 is VINAFY and CDR2 YDVSNSKD. This CDR3 contains 13 residues. The CDR3 here is CATWTRNYYKKLF. CDR3 sequence (DNA): TGTGCCACCTGGACCAGGAATTATTACAAGAAACTCTTT.

In its sample, this clone was seen a few times. The protein TCRdb gives is from a much larger clone and does not agree with this DNA's translation at residue 11, likely a read error; the protein shown here comes from the DNA. The V and J genes are TRGV5 and TRGJP2. TCRdb lists no J gene, so it was determined here by aligning the DNA to germline. Germline CDR1 is VINAFY and CDR2 is YDVSNSKD. The CDR3 sequence is 15 residues long. The CDR3 DNA is TGTGCCACCTGGGACACAGATAGTAGTGATCGGATCAAGACGTTT. This translates into CATWDTDSSDRIKTF.